The clone carrying this T cell receptor (beta chain) turned up a few times. Its antigen is not identified. Germline-derived CDR1 and CDR2 are SEHNR and FQNEAQ (reference sequence). V was cut by 1 base and J by 4 bases, with 11 bases left in between. The CDR3 totals 14 residues. This sample is drawn from a study of Ad26.COV2.S vaccination and SARS-CoV-2 variants. Using immunoSEQ multiplex PCR, the repertoire was profiled, and TCRdb retains in-frame clones only, with some absent. The sample contains roughly 300,000 clones, roughly 90% of which appear only once. Sample treatment: over 15 received Ad26.COV2.S at low or high dose, single or two shots; 5 received placebo; per-sample allocation not given. Specimen acquisition occurred on day 63 following the initial vaccine or placebo injection. Within Boston, the person who donated was an adult of 18-55 years. Study-level results: From the TCR breadth and depth analyses, total T cell responses may have been underestimated. Spike-specific TCR breadth in vaccine recipients exceeded that seen in placebo recipients.

V gene TRBV7-9 combines with J gene TRBJ2-7; D may be TRBD2 (7 bases). The TCR was taken from a person between 18 and 65 years old who received the Ad26.COV2.S COVID-19 vaccine or a placebo. This sample comprised peripheral blood, obtained in a trial of Ad26.COV2.S vaccine versus placebo. CDR3 DNA sequence: TGTGCCAGCAGCTTAGATGGGGGGGCTTACGAGCAGTACTTC. The encoded protein is CASSLDGGAYEQYF.